This T cell receptor beta chain was sequenced during a study of shared clonotypes between healthy human individuals. Turning to this clone: The antigen remains unidentified.

This CDR3 region has 15 residues. Between the trimmed V and J ends, which lost 2 bases and 0 bases, there was a span of 8 bases. CDR1 SGHRS and CDR2 YFSETQ come from the germline V gene. Study-level points and caveats: Clonotype sharing among donors was thought likely to change with sequencing depth.

Method: immunoSEQ multiplex PCR; TCRdb's copy keeps in-frame clones and lacks some. This table holds over a million clones, more than 95% found once. The chain uses TRBV5-1 and TRBJ2-2; unclear D gene. The receptor was derived from a young man in good health. Sequenced input: naive CD4+ T cells sorted from blood. Subset indicated: CD45RA+ positively selected. This chain's CDR3 is CASSFSDSNTGELFF. DNA of the CDR3: TGCGCCAGCAGCTTTTCAGACTCGAACACCGGGGAGCTGTTTTTT. The full variable domain, its missing parts supplied by reference TRBV5-1 and TRBJ2-2, is KAGVTQTPRYLIKTRGQQVTLSCSPISGHRSVSWYQQTPGQGLQFLFEYFSETQRNKGNFPGRFSGRQFSNSRSEMNVSTLELGDSALYLCASSFSDSNTGELFFGEGSRLTVL.